Listed below are T cell receptor beta chains from one sample, sequenced in a study of blood T cell repertoires in COVID-19. Sequencing was performed with immunoSEQ multiplex PCR; in TCRdb, only in-frame clones are kept and a portion is missing. The sample carries roughly 56,000 clones, 70% to 90% recorded once. The sequenced material came from peripheral blood. The receptor set was obtained from a human donor in a cohort sampled during active COVID-19. Each CDR3 is given with its conserved first and last residue. D genes are given only for firm matches. Expanded clones are given a class, and other clones once, few, many or no size at all.

d_call	v_call	clone_size	j_call	cdr3_nt	cdr3_aa
TRBD1	TRBV18	NA	TRBJ1-2	TGTGCCAGCTCACCACCCGGGACAGGGGGGGACTATGGCTACACCTTC	CASSPPGTGGDYGYTF
NA	TRBV10-3	NA	TRBJ1-1	TGTGCCATCAGTGTCGGGAACACTGAAGCTTTCTTT	CAISVGNTEAFF
NA	TRBV7-8	NA	TRBJ1-2	TGTGCCAGCAGCCCGCGGATGGGGGGGATGGATGGCTACACCTTC	CASSPRMGGMDGYTF
NA	TRBV6-2/TRBV6-3	once	TRBJ2-3	TGTGCCAGCAGTTACACCCAGACAGAGGCTACTAGCACAGATACGCAGTATTTT	CASSYTQTEATSTDTQYF
TRBD1	TRBV5-1	few	TRBJ1-6	TGCGCCAGCAGCTTAGCCGGGACAGGGGGATCACCCCTCCACTTT	CASSLAGTGGSPLHF
TRBD1	TRBV5-1	NA	TRBJ1-6	TGCGCCAGCCGACAGGGGGCGAGCTCCTATAATTCACCCCTCCACTTT	CASRQGASSYNSPLHF
NA	TRBV6-2/TRBV6-3	NA	TRBJ1-1	TGTGCCAGCAGTTACCAGGACAGCTCTTTCTTT	CASSYQDSSFF
TRBD1	TRBV5-5	NA	TRBJ2-2	TGTGCCAGCAGCTTATACAGGGGGCCGGACACCGGGGAGCTGTTTTTT	CASSLYRGPDTGELFF
NA	TRBV28	NA	TRBJ1-1	TGTGCCAGCAGTTTAAGTCCCCAGTACACTGAAGCTTTCTTT	CASSLSPQYTEAFF
TRBD1	TRBV19	NA	TRBJ1-2	TGTGCCAGTAGTACCGGGACAGGCCCCTACTATGGCTACACCTTC	CASSTGTGPYYGYTF
TRBD2	TRBV6-2/TRBV6-3	once	TRBJ2-1	TGTGCCAGCAGTTACGACATTTATGGGGGGGAAAGCTCCTACAATGAGCAGTTCTTC	CASSYDIYGGESSYNEQFF
TRBD2	TRBV15	NA	TRBJ2-3	TGTGCCACCAGCAGAGAGGCGGCGGGGGGGCTTACAGATACGCAGTATTTT	CATSREAAGGLTDTQYF
NA	TRBV3-1/TRBV3-2	NA	TRBJ1-4	TGTGCCAGCAGCCCCCCCCATGGACTCGATTCGAGCGAAAAACTGTTTTTT	CASSPPHGLDSSEKLFF
NA	TRBV4-3	NA	TRBJ1-1	TGCGCCAGCAGCCCCAGCCTGCAGGGAATCACTGAAGCTTTCTTT	CASSPSLQGITEAFF
NA	TRBV2	NA	TRBJ2-1	TGTGCCAGTAGCGAAGCGGGACAGGACTATAATGAGCAGTTCTTC	CASSEAGQDYNEQFF
NA	TRBV7-2	NA	TRBJ2-2	TGTGCCAGCAGCTTAGTAACACTACCCGGGGAGCTGTTTTTT	CASSLVTLPGELFF
NA	TRBV11-2	NA	TRBJ1-6	TGTGCCAGCGGAGTAAATAATTCACCCCTCCACTTT	CASGVNNSPLHF
NA	TRBV10-3	NA	TRBJ1-1	TGTGCCATCAGTGAGGCAACAGGCTTCAACACTGAAGCTTTCTTT	CAISEATGFNTEAFF
NA	TRBV6-6	NA	TRBJ2-2	TGTGCCAGCAGTGTTAACGGTGACACCGGGGAGCTGTTTTTT	CASSVNGDTGELFF
TRBD1	TRBV5-8	NA	TRBJ1-5	TGTGCCAGCAGGTCGAACACAAGGGGGCTCAATCAGCCCCAGCATTTT	CASRSNTRGLNQPQHF
NA	TRBV4-3	NA	TRBJ1-6	TGCGCCAGCAGCCAAGATGGTACACCCTATAATTCACCCCTCCACTTT	CASSQDGTPYNSPLHF
NA	TRBV6-2/TRBV6-3	NA	TRBJ2-7	TGTGCCAGCAGTTACTCGGACGCGGGGTCCTACGAGCAGTACTTC	CASSYSDAGSYEQYF
NA	TRBV6-5	NA	TRBJ2-5	TGTGCCAGCAGTTACTGGGCAGGGGAGACCCAGTACTTC	CASSYWAGETQYF
NA	TRBV10-3	NA	TRBJ1-2	TGTGCCGCGCGAGGAGCAGAAGATGGCTACACCTTC	CAARGAEDGYTF
TRBD1	TRBV5-4	NA	TRBJ2-1	TGTGCCAGCAGGCCCGGGACAGGCGATTACAATGAGCAGTTCTTC	CASRPGTGDYNEQFF
NA	TRBV5-6	NA	TRBJ1-5	TGTGCCAGCAGCTTGGGGCCCTGGGAGGGGCTGGGGCGGCCCCAGCATTTT	CASSLGPWEGLGRPQHF
TRBD2	TRBV6-6	NA	TRBJ2-3	TGTGCCAGCAGTCGAGCGGGGGCCTTAATATCCAGCACAGATACGCAGTATTTT	CASSRAGALISSTDTQYF
NA	TRBV10-2	NA	TRBJ2-3	TGCGCCAGCAGGAGGGACTCTTTCGATACGCAGTATTTT	CASRRDSFDTQYF
NA	TRBV19	NA	TRBJ1-1	TGTGCCAGTAGGCAAATCGAACTTAACCTCACTGAAGCTTTCTTT	CASRQIELNLTEAFF
NA	TRBV19	NA	TRBJ2-1	TGTGCCAGTAGTGTGAGGAGGGGTGATGAGCAGTTCTTC	CASSVRRGDEQFF
TRBD1	TRBV7-9	NA	TRBJ1-2	TGTGCCAGCAGCTCCATCGACAGGGGTGGCTACACCTTC	CASSSIDRGGYTF
NA	TRBV12-3/TRBV12-4	NA	TRBJ1-5	TGTGCCAGCAGTAAAAACCAGGAACAGCCCCAGCATTTT	CASSKNQEQPQHF
NA	TRBV9	NA	TRBJ1-2	TGTGCCAGCAGCGTATCCCTGGGGGGGGAGGCCTATGGCTACACCTTC	CASSVSLGGEAYGYTF
NA	TRBV5-4	NA	TRBJ2-5	TGTGCCAGCAGCCCCCAAAGGGGGGGAGAGACCCAGTACTTC	CASSPQRGGETQYF
NA	TRBV19	NA	TRBJ1-2	TGTGCCAGTAGTTACGCGGGGGAGGGCTACACCTTC	CASSYAGEGYTF
NA	TRBV28	NA	TRBJ1-4	TGTGCCAGCAGTTTTTTGGGGGCTGGTGGGGAAAAACTGTTTTTT	CASSFLGAGGEKLFF
NA	TRBV5-4	NA	TRBJ1-2	TGTGCCAGCAGCTTAGTTTCCAGGGGAAACTATGGCTACACCTTC	CASSLVSRGNYGYTF
NA	TRBV11-2	once	TRBJ2-7	TGTGCCAGCAGCTTAGAGGCAGACCGAGGATACGAGCAGTACTTC	CASSLEADRGYEQYF
TRBD1	TRBV10-3	NA	TRBJ2-2	TGTGCCATCAGTGTGTATAGGGACAGGGGGTTTCGTCGGATCGGGGAGCTGTTTTTT	CAISVYRDRGFRRIGELFF
NA	TRBV6-5	NA	TRBJ1-5	TGTGCCAGCAGTCGGACTCCTAATACTGGGCAGCCCCAGCATTTT	CASSRTPNTGQPQHF
TRBD1	TRBV28	NA	TRBJ1-1	TGTGCCAGCAGCAGAAGACAGGGGGCAGGCACTGAAGCTTTCTTT	CASSRRQGAGTEAFF
TRBD2	TRBV7-2	NA	TRBJ2-1	TGTGCCAGCAGCCTCCTTCCCCGGGGGGGCCCCCATGAGCAGTTCTTC	CASSLLPRGGPHEQFF
NA	TRBV18	NA	TRBJ2-7	TGTGCCAGCTCACCCGGACAGCTCTACGAGCAGTACTTC	CASSPGQLYEQYF
NA	TRBV3-1/TRBV3-2	NA	TRBJ1-4	TGTGCCAGCAGCCAAGTTAGTACAACTAATGAAAAACTGTTTTTT	CASSQVSTTNEKLFF
NA	TRBV4-3	NA	TRBJ1-2	TGCGCCAGCAGCCAAGCACTCGGACAGAACTATGGCTACACCTTC	CASSQALGQNYGYTF
NA	TRBV6-2/TRBV6-3	NA	TRBJ1-3	TGTGCCAGCAGCTGGGGTCATTTGGAGGGGAGAGGAAACACCATATATTTT	CASSWGHLEGRGNTIYF
NA	TRBV7-9	NA	TRBJ2-3	TGTGCCAGCAGCTTAGAGGGGACAGATACGCAGTATTTT	CASSLEGTDTQYF
TRBD1	TRBV5-6	NA	TRBJ2-3	TGTGCCAGCAGCTTGAGGGGGACAGGGTGGGATACGCAGTATTTT	CASSLRGTGWDTQYF
TRBD2	TRBV25-1	NA	TRBJ2-5	TGTGCCAGCAGTGAATGGAGGACTAGCGAGGAGACCCAGTACTTC	CASSEWRTSEETQYF
NA	TRBV7-6	NA	TRBJ2-5	TGTGCCAGCAGCCCCCTCGGGTTGACCGAAGAGACCCAGTACTTC	CASSPLGLTEETQYF
TRBD2	TRBV6-2/TRBV6-3	NA	TRBJ2-1	TGTGCCAGCAGTTACCCCGGACTAGCGGGGGGGAGCTCCTACAATGAGCAGTTCTTC	CASSYPGLAGGSSYNEQFF
TRBD1	TRBV30	NA	TRBJ2-5	TGTGCCTGGAAACGGGACAGGGGGCTGAAGACCCAGTACTTC	CAWKRDRGLKTQYF
TRBD2	TRBV5-6	NA	TRBJ2-3	TGTGCCAGCAGCTCCCCCAGCGGGGGAGCAGATACGCAGTATTTT	CASSSPSGGADTQYF
TRBD1	TRBV18	once	TRBJ1-1	TGTGCCAGCTCACCTCCCGGGACAGGGAGGGTGCTGGAAGCTTTCTTT	CASSPPGTGRVLEAFF